Presented here are 16 T cell receptor beta chains from one specimen sequenced in a study of CD8+ T cells in alopecia areata. RNA was isolated and reverse transcribed to cDNA, the sequencing template. Profiled with immunoSEQ multiplex PCR; TCRdb holds only in-frame clones, not every one. The sample includes fewer than 200,000 clones, over 50% seen only once; the top ten take around 15%. The material sequenced was CD4+ T cells sorted from blood, taken at week 0. These receptors were obtained from a human donor with alopecia areata.

This clone was observed a handful of times. The gene calls are TRBV29-1 and TRBJ2-7, with TRBD1 as a possible D gene (5 bases). This CDR3 has 14 residues. Trimming cost V 4 bases and J 5 bases, with 18 bases left between them. The germline CDR1 and CDR2 sequences are SQVTM and ANQGSEA. DNA of the CDR3: TGCAGCGTTGCGACCCGGGTGTCGGACAACGAGCAGTACTTC. This translates into CSVATRVSDNEQYF.

In this sample, this clone turned up a few times. This sequence joins TRBV2 and TRBJ1-5, with D unclear. Trimming shortened V by 2 bases and J by 2 bases, and 7 bases separated the two germline ends. The CDR3 extends over 14 amino acids. Germline V gene sequence: CDR1 SNHLY, CDR2 FYNNEI. As DNA, the CDR3 is TGTGCCAGCAGTGAAAGGGCAGGCAATCAGCCCCAGCATTTT. It translates to CASSERAGNQPQHF.

In its sample, this clone was seen a few times. The chain links TRBV5-1 to TRBJ1-1; 7 nucleotides align to TRBD1. Germline CDR1 is SGHRS and CDR2 is YFSETQ. J gave up 4 bases and V 3 bases, and 9 bases lay outside the gene matches. CDR3 length: 15 residues. This chain's CDR3 is CASSYGQAPPTEAFF. DNA for the CDR3: TGCGCCAGCAGCTACGGACAGGCCCCCCCCACTGAAGCTTTCTTT.

The genes are TRBV29-1 and TRBJ2-2; D possibly uses TRBD1 or TRBD2 (5 bases each). The CDR3 runs 13 residues. V lost 3 bases to trimming and J lost 4 bases, with 9 bases between them. Germline assignment: CDR1 SQVTM and CDR2 ANQGSEA. CDR3 nucleotide sequence: TGCAGCGTTGAGAAGGGACGCACCGGGGAGCTGTTTTTT. It yields the protein CSVEKGRTGELFF.

This clone was recorded a few times. The genes are TRBV2 and TRBJ1-1; D unresolved. The germline V gene encodes CDR1 SNHLY and CDR2 FYNNEI. Deletions cut 8 bases from V and 0 bases from J, with 10 bases between. The CDR3 runs 13 residues. The CDR3 is CASQGLVNTEAFF. For the CDR3, the DNA is TGTGCCAGCCAAGGGCTGGTGAACACTGAAGCTTTCTTT.

The chain has TRBV30 and TRBJ2-7; D remains ambiguous. The CDR3 runs to 13 residues. Trimming pared 0 bases from V and 1 base from J, leaving 7 bases between. CDR1 and CDR2 (germline): GTSNPN, SVGIG (reference sequence). In nucleotides, the CDR3 is TGTGCCTGGAGTGTGCCTGCTTCCTACGAGCAGTACTTC. Translation gives CAWSVPASYEQYF.

This clone was seen a few times. The rearrangement links TRBV25-1 to TRBJ1-2, with 9 bases identical to TRBD1. The CDR3 extends over 14 amino acids. CDR1 and CDR2 (germline): MGHDK, SYGVNS. Unmatched junction bases numbered 7, after V lost 5 bases and J lost 6 bases. The CDR3 loop reads CASSLRDRAHGYTF. The CDR3 nucleotides are TGTGCCAGCAGTTTACGGGACAGGGCGCATGGCTACACCTTC.

This sequence joins TRBV19 and TRBJ2-1; 7 bases map to TRBD2. J gave up 1 base and V 4 bases, and 4 bases lay outside the gene matches. Germline assignment: CDR1 LNHDA and CDR2 SQIVND (reference sequence). The length of the CDR3 is 15 residues. For the CDR3, the DNA is TGTGCCAGTAGTAGCGGGACTACTTCCTACAATGAGCAGTTCTTC. Translating gives CASSSGTTSYNEQFF. The complete variable domain, with remaining parts taken from reference TRBV19 and TRBJ2-1, reads DGGITQSPKYLFRKEGQNVTLSCEQNLNHDAMYWYRQDPGQGLRLIYYSQIVNDFQKGDIAEGYSVSREKKESFPLTVTSAQKNPTAFYLCASSSGTTSYNEQFFGPGTRLTVL.

This clone was recorded a few times. V gene TRBV10-3 combines with J gene TRBJ1-1, with D maybe TRBD1 (6 bases). The CDR3 is made up of 15 amino acids. Per the germline V gene, CDR1 is ENHRY and CDR2 is SYGVKD. Trimming removed 0 bases from V and 4 bases from J, with 12 bases in between. CDR3 protein: CAISESGGQGTEAFF. The CDR3 DNA sequence: TGTGCCATCAGTGAGTCGGGGGGGCAGGGCACTGAAGCTTTCTTT.

The sample holds a few counts of this clone. The chain joins TRBV5-1 to TRBJ2-5, with 10 nucleotides matching TRBD1. This CDR3 spans 15 amino acids. The V gene's germline CDR1 is SGHRS and CDR2 YFSETQ. V lost 4 bases and J lost 5; bases outside the gene matches: 8. This CDR3 is CASSHPTGGVETQYF. CDR3 nucleotide sequence: TGCGCCAGCAGCCACCCGACAGGGGGCGTCGAGACCCAGTACTTC.

The chain has TRBV6-5 and TRBJ2-7; D is unresolved. The CDR3 contains 11 residues. The germline CDR1 and CDR2 sequences are MNHEY and SVGAGI. V was pared by 2 bases and J by 5 bases, with 4 bases between. The CDR3 here is CASSYLDEQYF. DNA of the CDR3: TGTGCCAGCAGTTACCTGGACGAGCAGTACTTC.

The V and J genes are TRBV6-5 and TRBJ2-1, with D perhaps matching TRBD1 or TRBD2 (7 bases each). This CDR3 has 13 amino acids. Germline CDR1 is MNHEY and CDR2 is SVGAGI. With 6 bases removed from V and 9 bases from J, the gap between germline ends came to 15 bases. In nucleotides, the CDR3 is TGTGCCAGCAGAAACGCAGGGGGGGGTGAGCAGTTCTTC. Protein sequence: CASRNAGGGEQFF.

The rearrangement joins TRBV29-1 to TRBJ1-2; D is uncertain. The CDR3 runs to 13 residues. Trimming cost V 0 bases and J 5 bases, with 10 bases left between them. Germline lookup yields CDR1 SQVTM and CDR2 ANQGSEA. CDR3 residues: CSVEDLGFYGYTF. The CDR3 DNA sequence: TGCAGCGTTGAAGATCTCGGGTTTTATGGCTACACCTTC.

This clone was counted only a few times. The chain joins TRBV15 to TRBJ1-6; 8 bases agree with TRBD1. Trimming at V came to 5 bases and at J to 5 bases, leaving 2 bases not matched to a gene. CDR1 is LNHNV and CDR2 is YYDKDF in the germline V gene (reference sequence). The CDR3 length is 14 residues. The CDR3 spells CATSVQGDNSPLHF. The CDR3 DNA sequence: TGTGCCACCAGCGTACAGGGGGATAATTCACCCCTCCACTTT.

The chain uses TRBV30 and TRBJ2-1, with TRBD1 matching over 8 bases. CDR1 is GTSNPN, CDR2 SVGIG, per germline (reference sequence). The CDR3 sequence is 16 residues long. Trimming at V came to 2 bases and at J to 8 bases, leaving 14 bases not matched to a gene. The CDR3: CAWSTGQGTAWDEQFF. CDR3 coding DNA: TGTGCCTGGAGTACAGGACAGGGAACGGCGTGGGATGAGCAGTTCTTC.

This clone has just a few counts. The chain recombines TRBV19 with TRBJ1-6, with D uncertain. The CDR3 loop spans 12 amino acids. Germline CDR1 reads LNHDA; CDR2 reads SQIVND (reference sequence). With 6 bases removed from V and 9 bases from J, the gap between germline ends came to 9 bases. CDR3 in amino acids: CASRSEFSPLHF. CDR3 nucleotides: TGTGCCAGTAGGTCGGAGTTTTCACCCCTCCACTTT.